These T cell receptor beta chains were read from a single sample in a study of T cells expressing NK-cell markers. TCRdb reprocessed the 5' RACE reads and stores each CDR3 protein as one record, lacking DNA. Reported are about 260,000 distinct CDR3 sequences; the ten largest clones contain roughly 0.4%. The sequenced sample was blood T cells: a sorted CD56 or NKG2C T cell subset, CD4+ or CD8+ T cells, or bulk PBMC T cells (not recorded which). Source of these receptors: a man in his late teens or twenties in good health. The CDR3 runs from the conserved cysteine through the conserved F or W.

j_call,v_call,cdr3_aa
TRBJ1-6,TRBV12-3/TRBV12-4,CASSLVLGWNASPLHF
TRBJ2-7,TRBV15,CATSTLDGPYEQYF
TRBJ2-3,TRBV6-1,CASGREGLSSQYF
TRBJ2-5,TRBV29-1,CSVVVGQETQYF
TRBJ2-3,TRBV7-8,CASSLRASLSSSTDTQYF
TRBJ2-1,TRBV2,CASRRSQLAFNEQFF
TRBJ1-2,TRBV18,CASSPPGWDGGNYGYTF
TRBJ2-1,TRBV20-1,CSARRGGGYNEQFF
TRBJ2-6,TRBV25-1,CASTDTGANVLTF
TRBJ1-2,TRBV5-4,CASSLPGAMNYGYTF
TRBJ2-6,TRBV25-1,CASGASGRSGGANVLTF
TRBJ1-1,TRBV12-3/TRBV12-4,CASSLRDGNTEAFF
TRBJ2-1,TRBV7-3,CASSPLGHADYNEQFF
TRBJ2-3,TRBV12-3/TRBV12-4,CASRFRDPSTDTQYF
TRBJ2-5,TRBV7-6,CASSLYVFGAGRETQYF
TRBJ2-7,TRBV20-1,CSAPLGLHYEQYF
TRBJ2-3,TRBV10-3,CAISERTGGSTDTQYF
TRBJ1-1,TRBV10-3,CAISDEVRNTEAFF
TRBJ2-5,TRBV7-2,CASSTPGTSGRQTQYF
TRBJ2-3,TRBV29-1,CSVVGGTTTSTDTQYF
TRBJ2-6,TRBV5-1,CASSLRGGHPSGANVLTF
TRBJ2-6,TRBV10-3,CAISESRTRGTGANVLTF
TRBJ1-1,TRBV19,CASRKDVEAFF
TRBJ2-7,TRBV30,CAWSYLSYEQYF
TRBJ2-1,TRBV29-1,CSVDHARGNEQFF
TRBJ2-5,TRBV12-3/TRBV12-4,CASSLGGTQLQETQYF
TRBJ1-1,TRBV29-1,CSVQGRVNTEAFF
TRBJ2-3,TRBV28,CASSPRGGRTDTQYF
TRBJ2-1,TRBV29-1,CSPAWGASYNEQFF
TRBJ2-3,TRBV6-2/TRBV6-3,CASSYDHTQYF
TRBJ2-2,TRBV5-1,CASSFGQSYTGELFF
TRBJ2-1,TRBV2,CASSGPGINEQFF
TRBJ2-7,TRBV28,CASTSGTATHHYEQYF
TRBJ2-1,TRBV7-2,CASSSRLAGLDEQFF
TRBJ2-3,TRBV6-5,CASSYGQGARDTQYF
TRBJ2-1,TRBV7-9,CASSLGSGGGSYNEQFF
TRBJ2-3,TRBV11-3,CASRHQATDTQYF
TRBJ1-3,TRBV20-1,CSARVPRRAFSGNTIYF
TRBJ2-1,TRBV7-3,CASSLMGATSGYNEQFF
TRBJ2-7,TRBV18,CASSPEAGQNEQYF
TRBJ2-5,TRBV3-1,CASSQPGETQYF